The sample holds many counts of the clone carrying this T cell receptor (beta chain). Its antigen is unknown. These data come from a study of spatial heterogeneity in lung cancer. Study summary: An average of more than ten raw reads was observed per unique TCR and UMI combination. Study-level findings and limits: In tumor T cells, estimated coverage reached roughly 6.4% for alpha chains and approximately 13% for beta chains. How many expanded intratumoral alpha and beta TCRs were present tracked the tumor mutation count, which was a count of nonsynonymous mutations.

Each TCR cDNA molecule bore a unique molecular identifier. MiXCR, applied by TCRdb to the 5' RACE reads, yields one record per CDR3 protein. The sample lists about 10,000 distinct CDR3 sequences; about 8.5% were seen once. The CDR3 covers 15 residues. Per germline, CDR1 MNHEY and CDR2 SVGEGT. The J segment lost 0 bases and the V segment lost 0 bases, leaving 1 base of the junction unmatched. Time point defined: sample taken at primary tumor resection. The authors sequenced whole RNA from tumor, nontumor lung or frozen PBMC without sorting. The V and J genes are TRBV6-2 or TRBV6-3 and TRBJ1-1, with 7 positions matching TRBD1. The source of this sequence is a male donor with early-stage non-small cell lung cancer. Sample: lung tumor tissue, taken at surgery. Here the CDR3 reads CASSYSGTVNTEAFF. The DNA of the CDR3 is TGTGCCAGCAGTTACTCCGGGACAGTGAACACTGAAGCTTTCTTT.